The 26 T cell receptor beta chains below all came from one sample that was sequenced in a study of OX40 agonist ivuxolimab in advanced cancers. The table came from immunoSEQ multiplex PCR; TCRdb's copy has only in-frame clones and leaves some out. Among tens of thousands of clones listed, 84% were seen once. This material consisted of CD4+ or CD8+ T cells sorted from blood, taken in a trial of the OX40 agonist ivuxolimab. The source of these receptors is an adult with an advanced solid tumor such as melanoma, head and neck, liver or kidney cancer.

This chain joins TRBV7-2 and TRBJ2-2, with TRBD2 matching over 12 bases. The V and J ends lost 1 base and 6 bases, in that order; junction bases with no gene match: 9. This CDR3 spans 18 amino acids. Looked up from germline, CDR1 is SGHTA and CDR2 is FQGNSA. As DNA, the CDR3 is TGTGCCAGCAGCTTAGACGCCGGGTCTAGCGGGAGGGCCGGGGAGCTGTTTTTT. This encodes CASSLDAGSSGRAGELFF. The full variable domain, its missing parts supplied by reference TRBV7-2 and TRBJ2-2, is GAGVSQSPSNKVTEKGKDVELRCDPISGHTALYWYRQSLGQGLEFLIYFQGNSAPDKSGLPSDRFSAERTGGSVSTLTIQRTQQEDSAVYLCASSLDAGSSGRAGELFFGEGSRLTVL.

This chain joins TRBV20-1 and TRBJ2-4; D not resolved. Germline V gene sequence: CDR1 DFQATT, CDR2 SNEGSKA (reference sequence). The CDR3 is made up of 10 amino acids. V shed 0 bases and J shed 16 bases, with 10 bases lying between them. CDR3 sequence (DNA): TGCAGTGCTAGAGATACAGAGCTATACTTC. Translating gives CSARDTELYF.

This clone has only a few counts. The CDR3 sequence: CASVTQSSYNSPLHF. CDR3 bases: TGTGCCAGCGTAACCCAGAGCTCCTATAATTCACCCCTCCACTTT. This chain connects TRBV28 to TRBJ1-6; D gene uncertain. The CDR3 spans 15 residues. The germline V and J ends were trimmed by 8 bases and 0 bases, with 11 bases remaining between them. Germline V CDR1 and CDR2: MDHEN, SYDVKM.

The genes are TRBV6-1 and TRBJ2-1; 10 nucleotides match TRBD1. V lost 3 bases, J lost 8 bases, and 1 base stayed unmatched. This CDR3 region has 13 residues. In germline, CDR1 is MNHNS, CDR2 SASEGT. CDR3 residues: CASSEGTGDEQFF. The CDR3 region has the DNA TGTGCCAGCAGTGAGGGGACAGGGGATGAGCAGTTCTTC.

The DNA of the CDR3 is TGTGCCAGCAGCTTAGTGGGACTGGTAAATCAGCCCCAGCATTTT. This codes for CASSLVGLVNQPQHF. The chain links TRBV7-9 to TRBJ1-5; D might be TRBD1 (5 bases). Trimming removed 1 base from V and 4 bases from J, with 11 bases in between. Germline V gene sequence: CDR1 SEHNR, CDR2 FQNEAQ (reference sequence). CDR3 length equals 15 residues.

This clone was recorded only once. This sequence joins TRBV5-8 and TRBJ2-7, with 9 nucleotides matching TRBD1. Germline assignment: CDR1 SGHTS and CDR2 YDEGEE. This CDR3 is 15 amino acids long. Trimming took 1 base from V and 1 from J; bases not matched to a gene: 3. The CDR3 loop reads CASSLYGTGSYEQYF. In DNA, the CDR3 is TGTGCCAGCAGCTTGTATGGGACAGGGTCCTACGAGCAGTACTTC.

J is TRBJ1-2 and V is TRBV7-9, with TRBD1 matching over 8 bases. Trimming took 5 bases from V and 8 from J; bases not matched to a gene: 7. Germline V gene data show CDR1 as SEHNR and CDR2 as FQNEAQ (reference sequence). The CDR3 is 13 amino acids. The CDR3 sequence is CASSGQGAQGYTF. Written as DNA, the CDR3 is TGTGCCAGCAGCGGCCAGGGGGCGCAGGGCTACACCTTC.

The J gene is TRBJ1-2, the V gene TRBV28; TRBD1 is a possible D gene (5 bases). Trimming removed 5 bases at V and 5 bases at J, with 18 bases between. The CDR3 sequence is 15 residues long. Germline values: CDR1 MDHEN, CDR2 SYDVKM. The CDR3 spells CASSEIRKGLYGYTF. For the CDR3, the DNA is TGTGCCAGCAGTGAAATACGGAAGGGGCTGTATGGCTACACCTTC.

The genes are TRBV6-5 and TRBJ1-1; D uncertain. Trimming stripped 6 bases from V and 1 base from J, with 12 bases between. The germline gives CDR1 MNHEY, CDR2 SVGAGI. The CDR3 covers 14 residues. The CDR3 region is CASRGPRGNTEAFF. CDR3 coding DNA: TGTGCCAGCAGAGGACCTCGGGGGAACACTGAAGCTTTCTTT.

The gene calls are TRBV5-1 and TRBJ2-7; the D gene is possibly TRBD2 (6 bases). The CDR3 loop spans 16 amino acids. Trimming cost V 4 bases and J 0 bases, with 17 bases left between them. CDR1 and CDR2 (germline): SGHRS, YFSETQ. CDR3 coding DNA: TGCGCCAGCAGCCGAGGTGGGGAGGTAAGCTCCTACGAGCAGTACTTC. Protein sequence: CASSRGGEVSSYEQYF.

The chain is built from TRBV6-5 and TRBJ2-3; D is uncertain. The V and J ends lost 3 bases and 4 bases respectively, with 5 bases between them. The germline V gene encodes CDR1 MNHEY and CDR2 SVGAGI. This CDR3 contains 12 residues. This CDR3 is CASSYGSDTQYF. Written as DNA, the CDR3 is TGTGCCAGCAGTTATGGGTCAGATACGCAGTATTTT.

The rearrangement links TRBV19 to TRBJ1-5, with 7 bases that match TRBD1. This CDR3 contains 15 residues. V was clipped by 2 bases and J by 4 bases; unmatched bases: 5. Germline V CDR1 and CDR2: LNHDA, SQIVND (reference sequence). CDR3 in amino acids: CASSISRGLNQPQHF. The CDR3 DNA reads TGTGCCAGTAGTATATCCAGGGGGTTGAATCAGCCCCAGCATTTT.

The gene calls are TRBV7-9 and TRBJ1-1; D not certain. CDR1 is SEHNR and CDR2 is FQNEAQ in the germline V gene (reference sequence). The CDR3 spans 13 residues. Trimming shortened V by 1 base and J by 3 bases, and 6 bases separated the two germline ends. CDR3 amino acids: CASSLEKDTEAFF. CDR3 in DNA: TGTGCCAGCAGCTTAGAAAAGGACACTGAAGCTTTCTTT.

This clone was picked up a small number of times. V gene TRBV29-1 combines with J gene TRBJ1-4; tentatively, D is TRBD1 (5 bases). The germline V gene encodes CDR1 SQVTM and CDR2 ANQGSEA. CDR3 length: 13 amino acids. V was shortened by 5 bases and J by 6 bases, with 13 bases between the two germline ends. CDR3 DNA: TGCAGCGTTCGCGGCCGGGGCGATGAAAAACTGTTTTTT. Translation: CSVRGRGDEKLFF.

The chain has TRBV19 and TRBJ1-2, with D unresolved. Trimming removed 3 bases at V and 0 bases at J, with 11 bases between. CDR3 size: 15 residues. Per germline, CDR1 LNHDA and CDR2 SQIVND (reference sequence). In DNA, the CDR3 is TGTGCCAGTAGTATTGGAGGATCCGCTAACTATGGCTACACCTTC. Translating it yields CASSIGGSANYGYTF.

This chain links TRBV28 with TRBJ2-1; D uncertain. CDR3 length equals 14 residues. Germline lookup yields CDR1 MDHEN and CDR2 SYDVKM. V was trimmed by 10 bases and J by 7 bases, leaving 20 bases between them. CDR3 nucleotide sequence: TGTGCCACCAACGAATGGACGGCGCGGAATGAGCAGTTCTTC. Encoded protein: CATNEWTARNEQFF.

The chain employs TRBV7-9 and TRBJ1-2; TRBD1 is a possible D gene (5 bases). The CDR3 totals 14 residues. Trimming stripped 4 bases from V and 4 bases from J, with 13 bases between. CDR1 and CDR2 from the germline V gene are SEHNR and FQNEAQ (reference sequence). The CDR3 protein is CASSSPGTIYGYTF. The CDR3, as DNA: TGTGCCAGCAGCTCCCCGGGGACCATCTATGGCTACACCTTC.

V usage is TRBV9 and J usage is TRBJ2-4, with D unresolved. Germline V lookup: CDR1 SGDLS, CDR2 YYNGEE. Trimming took 5 bases from V and 0 from J, leaving 12 bases between them. CDR3 length: 15 residues. The CDR3 spells CASRYGTLAKNIQYF. The CDR3 DNA reads TGTGCCAGCAGATATGGTACCCTAGCCAAAAACATTCAGTACTTC.

The chain recombines TRBV6-6 with TRBJ2-2; 11 nucleotides match TRBD2. Germline lookup yields CDR1 MNHNY and CDR2 SVGAGI (reference sequence). The CDR3 runs 15 residues. V lost 4 bases, J lost 5 bases, and 3 bases stayed unmatched. The chain's CDR3 is CASSLAGGPTGELFF. DNA for the CDR3: TGTGCCAGCAGTTTAGCGGGAGGGCCGACCGGGGAGCTGTTTTTT.

CDR3 sequence (DNA): TGTGCCAGCAGCACGACAGGGAGGGGGGGCTATGGCTACACCTTC. This codes for CASSTTGRGGYGYTF. V usage is TRBV28 and J usage is TRBJ1-2, with 7 bases identical to TRBD1. The length of the CDR3 is 15 residues. Trimming took 6 bases from V and 4 from J; bases not matched to a gene: 11. Per the germline V gene, CDR1 is MDHEN and CDR2 is SYDVKM.

The chain employs TRBV27 and TRBJ2-1; the match to TRBD2 covers 7 bases. This CDR3 has 13 amino acids. CDR1 and CDR2 (germline): MNHEY, SMNVEV (reference sequence). V trimming: 8 bases; J trimming: 7 bases; junction bases outside the gene matches: 8. The CDR3 reads CASGGEGMNEQFF. Written as DNA, the CDR3 is TGTGCCAGCGGCGGGGAGGGCATGAATGAGCAGTTCTTC.

A word on this clone: Other DNA sequences in this specimen translate into the identical CDR3. The chain joins TRBV30 to TRBJ2-7; no definite D call. V lost 0 bases and J lost 4, with 7 bases in between. The CDR3 sequence is 12 residues long. In germline, CDR1 is GTSNPN, CDR2 SVGIG (reference sequence). CDR3: CAWSVSGYEQYF. The CDR3 DNA is TGTGCCTGGAGTGTCTCTGGGTACGAGCAGTACTTC.

This rearrangement joins TRBV27 to TRBJ2-5; 7 bases agree with TRBD2. The CDR3 extends over 16 amino acids. V lost 6 bases, J lost 8 bases, and 18 bases stayed unmatched. Germline lookup yields CDR1 MNHEY and CDR2 SMNVEV (reference sequence). The CDR3 DNA reads as TGTGCCAGCAGAACGGGGAGAAGCGGGGCCCCGTTTACCCAGTACTTC. It is translated as CASRTGRSGAPFTQYF.

This clone was seen a handful of times. The rearrangement joins TRBV19 to TRBJ1-6, with D possibly being TRBD1 (5 bases). The CDR3 is made up of 14 amino acids. V was cut by 3 bases and J by 9 bases, with 12 bases left in between. Germline loops: CDR1 LNHDA, CDR2 SQIVND (reference sequence). For the CDR3, the DNA is TGTGCCAGTAGTATGGGGGGTGCAGGTTCACCCCTCCACTTT. It encodes CASSMGGAGSPLHF.

The chain joins TRBV14 to TRBJ1-3, with 9 bases that match TRBD1. Germline values: CDR1 SGHDN, CDR2 FVKESK. After removal of 0 bases from V and 6 bases from J, the junction contained 12 bases not matched to a gene. The CDR3 extends over 18 amino acids. The CDR3 protein is CASSQEFGTGKFTNTIYF. Written as DNA, the CDR3 is TGTGCCAGCAGCCAAGAATTTGGGACAGGGAAGTTTACAAACACCATATATTTT.

The genes are TRBV5-1 and TRBJ1-2; possibly TRBD1 for D (5 bases). Germline CDR1 and CDR2: SGHRS and YFSETQ. V dropped 3 bases and J dropped 8 bases, with 23 bases sitting between them. The CDR3 has 16 residues. The CDR3 here is CASSWTLRGDRDGYTF. The CDR3 bases are TGCGCCAGCAGCTGGACCCTCCGGGGGGACCGGGACGGCTACACCTTC.